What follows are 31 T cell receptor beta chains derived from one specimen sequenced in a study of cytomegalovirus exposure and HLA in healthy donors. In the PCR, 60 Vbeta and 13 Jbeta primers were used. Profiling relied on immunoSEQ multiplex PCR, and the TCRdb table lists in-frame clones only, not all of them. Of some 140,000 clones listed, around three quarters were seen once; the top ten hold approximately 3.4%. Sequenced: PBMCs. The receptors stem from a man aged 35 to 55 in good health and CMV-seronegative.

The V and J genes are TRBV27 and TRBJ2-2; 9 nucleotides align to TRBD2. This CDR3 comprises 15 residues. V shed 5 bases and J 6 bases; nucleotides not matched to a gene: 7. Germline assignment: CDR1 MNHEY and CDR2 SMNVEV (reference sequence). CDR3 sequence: CASSPQRGEAGELFF. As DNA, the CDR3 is TGTGCCAGCAGTCCCCAGCGGGGGGAGGCCGGGGAGCTGTTTTTT.

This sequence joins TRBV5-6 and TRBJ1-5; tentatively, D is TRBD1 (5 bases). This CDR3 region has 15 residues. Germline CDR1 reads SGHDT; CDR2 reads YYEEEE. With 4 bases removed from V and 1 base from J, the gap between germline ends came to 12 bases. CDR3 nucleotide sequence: TGTGCCAGCAGCCCGGCAGGGCCCAGCAATCAGCCCCAGCATTTT. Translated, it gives CASSPAGPSNQPQHF. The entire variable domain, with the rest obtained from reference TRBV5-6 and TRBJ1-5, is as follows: DAGVTQSPTHLIKTRGQQVTLRCSPKSGHDTVSWYQQALGQGPQFIFQYYEEEERQRGNFPDRFSGHQFPNYSSELNVNALLLGDSALYLCASSPAGPSNQPQHFGDGTRLSIL.

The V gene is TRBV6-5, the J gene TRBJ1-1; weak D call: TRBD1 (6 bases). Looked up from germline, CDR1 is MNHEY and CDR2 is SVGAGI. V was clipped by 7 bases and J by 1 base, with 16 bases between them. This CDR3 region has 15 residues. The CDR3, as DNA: TGTGCCAGCACCACACCCGGCAGGGGGAACACTGAAGCTTTCTTT. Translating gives CASTTPGRGNTEAFF.

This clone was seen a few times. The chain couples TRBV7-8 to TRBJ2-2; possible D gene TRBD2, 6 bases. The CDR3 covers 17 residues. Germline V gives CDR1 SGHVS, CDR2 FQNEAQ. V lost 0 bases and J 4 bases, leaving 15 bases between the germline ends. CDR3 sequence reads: CASSLAYVGRPTGELFF. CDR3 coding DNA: TGTGCCAGCAGCTTAGCGTACGTCGGGAGACCCACCGGGGAGCTGTTTTTT.

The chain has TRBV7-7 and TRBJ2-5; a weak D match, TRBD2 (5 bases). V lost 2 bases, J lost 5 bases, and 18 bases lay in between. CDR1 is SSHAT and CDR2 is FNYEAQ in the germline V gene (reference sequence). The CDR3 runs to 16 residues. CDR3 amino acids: CASSLIGEGGWETQYF. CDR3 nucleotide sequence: TGTGCCAGCAGCTTAATCGGGGAAGGAGGCTGGGAGACCCAGTACTTC.

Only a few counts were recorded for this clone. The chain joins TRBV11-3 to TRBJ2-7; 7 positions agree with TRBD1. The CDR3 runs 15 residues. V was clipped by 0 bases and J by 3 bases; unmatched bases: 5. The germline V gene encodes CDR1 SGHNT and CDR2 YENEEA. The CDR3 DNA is TGTGCCAGCAGCTTAGACCGGGACAGTTTCTACGAGCAGTACTTC. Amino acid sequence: CASSLDRDSFYEQYF.

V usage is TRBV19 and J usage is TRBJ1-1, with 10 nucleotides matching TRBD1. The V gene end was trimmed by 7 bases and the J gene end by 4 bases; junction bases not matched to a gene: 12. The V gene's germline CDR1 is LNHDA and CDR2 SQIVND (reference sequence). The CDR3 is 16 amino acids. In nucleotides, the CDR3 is TGTGCCAGTACCAAGGCCCGACAGGGGGCCTCCACTGAAGCTTTCTTT. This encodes CASTKARQGASTEAFF. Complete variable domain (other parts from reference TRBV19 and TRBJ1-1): DGGITQSPKYLFRKEGQNVTLSCEQNLNHDAMYWYRQDPGQGLRLIYYSQIVNDFQKGDIAEGYSVSREKKESFPLTVTSAQKNPTAFYLCASTKARQGASTEAFFGQGTRLTVV.

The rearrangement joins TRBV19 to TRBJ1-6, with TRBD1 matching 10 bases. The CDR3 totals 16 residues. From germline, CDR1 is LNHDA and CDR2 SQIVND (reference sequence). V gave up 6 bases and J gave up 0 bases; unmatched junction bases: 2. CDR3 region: CASRGQGSSYNSPLHF. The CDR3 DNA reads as TGTGCCAGTAGGGGACAGGGGAGCTCCTATAATTCACCCCTCCACTTT.

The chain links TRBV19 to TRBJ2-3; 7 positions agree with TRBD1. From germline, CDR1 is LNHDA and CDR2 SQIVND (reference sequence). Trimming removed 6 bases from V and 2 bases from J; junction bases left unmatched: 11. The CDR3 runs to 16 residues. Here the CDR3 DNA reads TGTGCCAGTAGCGGTGGGCCGGGACAGAACACAGATACGCAGTATTTT. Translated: CASSGGPGQNTDTQYF.

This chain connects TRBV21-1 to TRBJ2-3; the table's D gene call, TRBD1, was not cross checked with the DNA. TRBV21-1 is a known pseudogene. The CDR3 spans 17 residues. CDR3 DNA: TGTGCCAGCAGCAAGGGGACAGGGGGTTATGGCACAGATACGCAGTATTTT. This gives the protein CASSKGTGGYGTDTQYF.

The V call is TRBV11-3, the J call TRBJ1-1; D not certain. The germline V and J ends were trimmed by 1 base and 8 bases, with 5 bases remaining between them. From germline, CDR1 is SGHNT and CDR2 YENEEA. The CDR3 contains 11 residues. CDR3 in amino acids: CASSLGAEAFF. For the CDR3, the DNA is TGTGCCAGCAGCTTAGGGGCAGAAGCTTTCTTT.

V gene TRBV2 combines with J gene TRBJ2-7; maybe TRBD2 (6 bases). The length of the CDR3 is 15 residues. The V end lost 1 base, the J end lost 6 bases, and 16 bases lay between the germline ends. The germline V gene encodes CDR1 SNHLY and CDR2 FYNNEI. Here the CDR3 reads CASSEVGRVGGEQYF. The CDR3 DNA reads TGTGCCAGCAGTGAAGTTGGCAGGGTGGGGGGCGAGCAGTACTTC.

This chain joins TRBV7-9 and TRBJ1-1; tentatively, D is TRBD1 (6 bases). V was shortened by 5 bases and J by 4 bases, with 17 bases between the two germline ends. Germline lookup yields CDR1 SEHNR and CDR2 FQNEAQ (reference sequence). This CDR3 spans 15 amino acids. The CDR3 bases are TGTGCCAGCAGCCTCCCCTCAGGGGTGGGCACTGAAGCTTTCTTT. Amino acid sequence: CASSLPSGVGTEAFF.

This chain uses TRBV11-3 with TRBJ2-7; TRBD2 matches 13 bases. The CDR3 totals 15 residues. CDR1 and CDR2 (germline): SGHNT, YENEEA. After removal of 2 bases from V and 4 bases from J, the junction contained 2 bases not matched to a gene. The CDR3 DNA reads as TGTGCCAGCAGCTTATCGGGACTAGCGGGATACGAGCAGTACTTC. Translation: CASSLSGLAGYEQYF.

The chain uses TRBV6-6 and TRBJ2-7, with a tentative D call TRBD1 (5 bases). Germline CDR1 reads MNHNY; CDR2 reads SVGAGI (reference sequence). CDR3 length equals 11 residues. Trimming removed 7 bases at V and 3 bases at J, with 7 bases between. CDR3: CASKGFYEQYF. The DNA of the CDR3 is TGTGCCAGCAAGGGGTTCTACGAGCAGTACTTC.

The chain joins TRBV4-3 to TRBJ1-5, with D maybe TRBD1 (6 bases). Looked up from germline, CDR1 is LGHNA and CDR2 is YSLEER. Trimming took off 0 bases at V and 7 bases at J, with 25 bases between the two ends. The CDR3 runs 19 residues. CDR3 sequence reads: CASSQDPPQGPLRGQPQHF. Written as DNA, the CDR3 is TGCGCCAGCAGCCAAGATCCTCCCCAGGGGCCCCTTAGGGGGCAGCCCCAGCATTTT.

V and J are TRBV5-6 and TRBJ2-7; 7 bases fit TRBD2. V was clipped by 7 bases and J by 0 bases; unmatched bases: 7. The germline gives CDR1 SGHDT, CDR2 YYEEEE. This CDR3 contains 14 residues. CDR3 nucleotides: TGTGCCAGCCACACGCGGGGGAGCTCCTACGAGCAGTACTTC. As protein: CASHTRGSSYEQYF.

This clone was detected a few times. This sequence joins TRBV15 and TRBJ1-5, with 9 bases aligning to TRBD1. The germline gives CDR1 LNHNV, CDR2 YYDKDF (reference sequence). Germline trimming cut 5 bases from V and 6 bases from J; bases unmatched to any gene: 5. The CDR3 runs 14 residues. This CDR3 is CATSGDRESQPQHF. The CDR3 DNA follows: TGTGCCACCAGCGGGGACAGGGAGAGTCAGCCCCAGCATTTT.

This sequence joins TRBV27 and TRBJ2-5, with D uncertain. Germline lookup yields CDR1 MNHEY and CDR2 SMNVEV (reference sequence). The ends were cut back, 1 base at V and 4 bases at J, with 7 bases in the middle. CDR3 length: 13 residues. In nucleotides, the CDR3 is TGTGCCAGCAGTTTATACCCCGGAGAGACCCAGTACTTC. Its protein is CASSLYPGETQYF.

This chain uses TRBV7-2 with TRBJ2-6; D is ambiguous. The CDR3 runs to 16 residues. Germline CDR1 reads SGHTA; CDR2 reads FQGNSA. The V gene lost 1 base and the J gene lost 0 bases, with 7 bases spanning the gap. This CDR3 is CASSLGAYSGANVLTF. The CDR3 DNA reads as TGTGCCAGCAGCTTAGGGGCTTACTCTGGGGCCAACGTCCTGACTTTC.

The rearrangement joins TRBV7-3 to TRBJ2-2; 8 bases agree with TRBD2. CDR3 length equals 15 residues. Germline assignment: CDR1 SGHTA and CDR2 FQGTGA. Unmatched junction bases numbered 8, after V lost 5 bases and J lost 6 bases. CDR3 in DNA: TGTGCCAGCAGCCCCGGGACTAGTTGGCCCGGGGAGCTGTTTTTT. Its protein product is CASSPGTSWPGELFF.

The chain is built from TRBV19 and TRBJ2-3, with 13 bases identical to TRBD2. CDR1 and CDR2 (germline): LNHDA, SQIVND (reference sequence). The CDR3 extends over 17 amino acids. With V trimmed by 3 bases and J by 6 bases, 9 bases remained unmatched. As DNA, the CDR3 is TGTGCCAGTAGTATGACTAGCGGGGGGACCCACCCGGATACGCAGTATTTT. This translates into CASSMTSGGTHPDTQYF.

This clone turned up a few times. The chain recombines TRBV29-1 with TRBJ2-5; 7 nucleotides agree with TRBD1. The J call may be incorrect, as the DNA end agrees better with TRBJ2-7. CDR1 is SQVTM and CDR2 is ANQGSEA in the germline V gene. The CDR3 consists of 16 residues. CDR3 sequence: CSVDRRGGHNTYEQYF. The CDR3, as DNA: TGCAGCGTTGACCGCCGAGGGGGCCATAATACCTACGAGCAGTACTTC.

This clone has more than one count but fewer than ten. The CDR3 coding sequence is TGTGCCAGCAGCACAAGGGACAGGGGTAATTCACCCCTCCACTTT. It yields the protein CASSTRDRGNSPLHF. V gene TRBV7-9 combines with J gene TRBJ1-6; TRBD1 matches at 10 bases. The CDR3 loop spans 15 amino acids. V was clipped by 5 bases and J by 6 bases; unmatched bases: 4. The germline V gene encodes CDR1 SEHNR and CDR2 FQNEAQ (reference sequence).

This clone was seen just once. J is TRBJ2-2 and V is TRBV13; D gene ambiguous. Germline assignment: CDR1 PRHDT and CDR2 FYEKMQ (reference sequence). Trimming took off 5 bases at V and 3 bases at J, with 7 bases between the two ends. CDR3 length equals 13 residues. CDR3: CASSAGYTGELFF. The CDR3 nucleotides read TGTGCCAGCAGCGCCGGGTACACCGGGGAGCTGTTTTTT.

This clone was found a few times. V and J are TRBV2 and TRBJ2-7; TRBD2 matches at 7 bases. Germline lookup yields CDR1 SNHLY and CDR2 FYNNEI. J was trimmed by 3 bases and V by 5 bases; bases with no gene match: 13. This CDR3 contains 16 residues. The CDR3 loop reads CASSRGELTPIYEQYF. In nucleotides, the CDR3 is TGTGCCAGCAGTCGGGGGGAGCTCACCCCCATCTACGAGCAGTACTTC.

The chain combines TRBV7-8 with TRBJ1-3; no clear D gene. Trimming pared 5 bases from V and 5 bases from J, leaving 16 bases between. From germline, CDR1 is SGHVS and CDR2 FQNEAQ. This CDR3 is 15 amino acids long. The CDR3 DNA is TGTGCCAGCAGCCCGGGAGACGGAGTTAGAAACACCATATATTTT. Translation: CASSPGDGVRNTIYF.

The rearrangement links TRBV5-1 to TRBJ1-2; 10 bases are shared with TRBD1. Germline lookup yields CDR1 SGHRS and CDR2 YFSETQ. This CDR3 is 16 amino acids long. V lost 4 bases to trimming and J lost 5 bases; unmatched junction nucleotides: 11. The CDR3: CASSVRQGASWYGYTF. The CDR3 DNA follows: TGCGCCAGCAGCGTAAGACAGGGGGCAAGTTGGTATGGCTACACCTTC.

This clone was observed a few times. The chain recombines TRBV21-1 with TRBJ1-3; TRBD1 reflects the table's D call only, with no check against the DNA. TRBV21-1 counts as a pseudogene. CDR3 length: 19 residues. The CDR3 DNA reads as TGTGCCAGCAGCCACGAAGGGGGACAGGGCCTTAGTCGCGGAAACACCATATATTTT. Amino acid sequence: CASSHEGGQGLSRGNTIYF.

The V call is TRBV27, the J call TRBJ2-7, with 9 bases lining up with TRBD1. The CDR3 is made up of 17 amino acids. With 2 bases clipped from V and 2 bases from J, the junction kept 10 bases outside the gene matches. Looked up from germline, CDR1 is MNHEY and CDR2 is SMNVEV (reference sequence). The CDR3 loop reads CASSLRPPGTGTYEQYF. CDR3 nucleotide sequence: TGTGCCAGCAGTTTAAGGCCCCCCGGGACAGGGACCTACGAGCAGTACTTC.

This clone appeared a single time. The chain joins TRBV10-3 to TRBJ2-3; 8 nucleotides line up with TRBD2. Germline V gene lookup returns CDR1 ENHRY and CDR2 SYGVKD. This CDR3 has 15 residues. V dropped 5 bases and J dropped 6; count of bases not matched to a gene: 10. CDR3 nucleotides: TGTGCCATCAGTCCACTAGCGGAAGGACTCGATACGCAGTATTTT. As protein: CAISPLAEGLDTQYF.